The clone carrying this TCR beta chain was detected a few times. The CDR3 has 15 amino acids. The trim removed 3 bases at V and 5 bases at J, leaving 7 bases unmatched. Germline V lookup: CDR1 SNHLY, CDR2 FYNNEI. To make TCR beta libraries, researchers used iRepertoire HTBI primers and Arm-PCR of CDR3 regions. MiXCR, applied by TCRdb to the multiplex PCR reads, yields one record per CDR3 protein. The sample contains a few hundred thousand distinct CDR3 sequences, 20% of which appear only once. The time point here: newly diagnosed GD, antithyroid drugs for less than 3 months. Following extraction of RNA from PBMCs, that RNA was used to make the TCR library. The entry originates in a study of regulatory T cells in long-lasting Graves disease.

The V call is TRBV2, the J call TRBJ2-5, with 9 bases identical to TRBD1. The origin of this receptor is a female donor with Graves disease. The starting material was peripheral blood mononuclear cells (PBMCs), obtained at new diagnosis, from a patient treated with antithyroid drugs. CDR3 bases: TGTGCCAGCAGTGACACAGGGGGCCCTCGGGAGACCCAGTACTTC. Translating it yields CASSDTGGPRETQYF.